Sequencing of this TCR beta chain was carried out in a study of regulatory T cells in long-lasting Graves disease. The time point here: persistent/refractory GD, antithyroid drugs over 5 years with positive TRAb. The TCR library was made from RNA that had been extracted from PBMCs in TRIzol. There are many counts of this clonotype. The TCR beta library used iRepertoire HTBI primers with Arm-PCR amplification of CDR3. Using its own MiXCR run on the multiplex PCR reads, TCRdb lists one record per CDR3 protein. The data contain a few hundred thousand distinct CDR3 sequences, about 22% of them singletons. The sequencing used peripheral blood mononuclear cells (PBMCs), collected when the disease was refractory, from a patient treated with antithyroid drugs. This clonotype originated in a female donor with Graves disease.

DNA of the CDR3: TGTGCCAGCCTTTTCGGATCCGACTCTGGGGCCAACGTCCTGACTTTC. This gives the protein CASLFGSDSGANVLTF. The chain joins TRBV2 to TRBJ2-6, with D unresolved. The CDR3 totals 16 residues. Germline CDR1 reads SNHLY; CDR2 reads FYNNEI. V was pared by 8 bases and J by 0 bases, with 14 bases between. The variable domain in full, with the rest retrieved from reference TRBV2 and TRBJ2-6, is EPEVTQTPSHQVTQMGQEVILRCVPISNHLYFYWYRQILGQKVEFLVSFYNNEISEKSEIFDDQFSVERPDGSNFTLKIRSTKLEDSAMYFCASLFGSDSGANVLTFGAGSRLTVL.